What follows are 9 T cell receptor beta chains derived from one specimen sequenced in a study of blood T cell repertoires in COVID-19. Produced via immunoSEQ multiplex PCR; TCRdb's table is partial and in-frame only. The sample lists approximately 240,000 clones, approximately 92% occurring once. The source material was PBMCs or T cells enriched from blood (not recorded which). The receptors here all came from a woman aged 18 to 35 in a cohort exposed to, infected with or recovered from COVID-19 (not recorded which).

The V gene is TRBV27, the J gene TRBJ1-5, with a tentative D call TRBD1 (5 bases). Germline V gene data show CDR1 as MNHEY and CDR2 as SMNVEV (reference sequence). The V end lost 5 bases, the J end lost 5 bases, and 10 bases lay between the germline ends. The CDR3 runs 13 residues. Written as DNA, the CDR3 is TGTGCCAGCAGTGCAGGGTTGCATCAGCCCCAGCATTTT. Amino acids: CASSAGLHQPQHF.

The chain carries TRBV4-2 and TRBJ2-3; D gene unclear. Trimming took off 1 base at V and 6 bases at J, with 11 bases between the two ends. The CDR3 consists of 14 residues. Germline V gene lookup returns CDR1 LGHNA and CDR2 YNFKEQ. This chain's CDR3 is CASSQGFSADTQYF. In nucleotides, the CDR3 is TGTGCCAGCAGCCAAGGCTTTTCCGCGGATACGCAGTATTTT.

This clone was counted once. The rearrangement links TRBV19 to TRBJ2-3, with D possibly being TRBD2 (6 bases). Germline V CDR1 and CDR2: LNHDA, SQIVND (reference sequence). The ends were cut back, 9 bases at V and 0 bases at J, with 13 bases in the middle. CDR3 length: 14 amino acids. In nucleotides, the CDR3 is TGTGCCAGCGGTCGGGGGTTTAGCACAGATACGCAGTATTTT. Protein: CASGRGFSTDTQYF.

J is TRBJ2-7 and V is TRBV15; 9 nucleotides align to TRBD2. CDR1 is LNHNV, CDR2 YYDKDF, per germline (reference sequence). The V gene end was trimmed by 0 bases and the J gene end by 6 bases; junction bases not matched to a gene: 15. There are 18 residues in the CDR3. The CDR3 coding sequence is TGTGCCACCAGCAGAGATACCCCGCTCTTAGCGGGAGTGTTCGAGCAGTACTTC. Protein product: CATSRDTPLLAGVFEQYF.

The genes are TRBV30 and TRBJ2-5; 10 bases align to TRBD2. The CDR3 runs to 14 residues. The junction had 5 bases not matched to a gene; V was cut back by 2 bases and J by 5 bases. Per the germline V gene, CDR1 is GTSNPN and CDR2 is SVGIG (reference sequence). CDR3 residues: CAWSQGLAWETQYF. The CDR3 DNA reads TGTGCCTGGAGTCAGGGACTAGCGTGGGAGACCCAGTACTTC.

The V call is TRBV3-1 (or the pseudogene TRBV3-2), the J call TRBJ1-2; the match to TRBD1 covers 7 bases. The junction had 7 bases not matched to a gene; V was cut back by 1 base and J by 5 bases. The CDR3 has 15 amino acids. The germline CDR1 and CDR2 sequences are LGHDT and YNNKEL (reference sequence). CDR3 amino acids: CASSQGRQGAYGYTF. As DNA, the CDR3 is TGTGCCAGCAGCCAAGGCAGACAGGGTGCTTATGGCTACACCTTC.

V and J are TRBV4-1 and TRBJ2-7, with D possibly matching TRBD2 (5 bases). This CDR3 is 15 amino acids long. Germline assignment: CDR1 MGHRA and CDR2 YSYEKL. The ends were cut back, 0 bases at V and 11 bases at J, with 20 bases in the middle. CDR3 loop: CASSQDAGEKYGEYF. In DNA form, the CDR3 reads TGCGCCAGCAGCCAAGATGCCGGGGAGAAATACGGGGAGTACTTC.

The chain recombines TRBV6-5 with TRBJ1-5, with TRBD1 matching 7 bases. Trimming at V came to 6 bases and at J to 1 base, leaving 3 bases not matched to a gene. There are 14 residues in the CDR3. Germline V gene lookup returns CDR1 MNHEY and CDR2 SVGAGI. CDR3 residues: CASRAGGSNQPQHF. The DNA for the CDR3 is TGTGCCAGCAGAGCAGGGGGGAGCAATCAGCCCCAGCATTTT.

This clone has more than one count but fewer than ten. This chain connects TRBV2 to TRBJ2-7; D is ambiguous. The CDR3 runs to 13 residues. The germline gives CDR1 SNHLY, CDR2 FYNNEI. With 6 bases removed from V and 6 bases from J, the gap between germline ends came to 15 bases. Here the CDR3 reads CASSPRSRVEQYF. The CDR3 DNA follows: TGTGCCAGCAGCCCTCGAAGTCGGGTCGAGCAGTACTTC.